One T cell receptor (beta chain) is described in this entry. The CDR3 covers 17 residues. V shed 0 bases and J 5 bases; nucleotides not matched to a gene: 8. Germline assignment: CDR1 SGHVS and CDR2 FQNEAQ. The data belong to a study of control samples from healthy donors and cancer patients. Measured with immunoSEQ multiplex PCR; TCRdb has only the in-frame clones, and not every one. The repertoire holds tens of thousands of clones, with about 88% as singletons. Sequencing was performed on blood. This chain joins TRBV7-8 and TRBJ2-1; 9 positions match TRBD1. This sequence originates from a woman in her 70s in good health. The CDR3 spells CASSLAGTGSSHNEQFF. The CDR3 DNA is TGTGCCAGCAGCTTAGCAGGGACAGGGAGTAGCCACAATGAGCAGTTCTTC.